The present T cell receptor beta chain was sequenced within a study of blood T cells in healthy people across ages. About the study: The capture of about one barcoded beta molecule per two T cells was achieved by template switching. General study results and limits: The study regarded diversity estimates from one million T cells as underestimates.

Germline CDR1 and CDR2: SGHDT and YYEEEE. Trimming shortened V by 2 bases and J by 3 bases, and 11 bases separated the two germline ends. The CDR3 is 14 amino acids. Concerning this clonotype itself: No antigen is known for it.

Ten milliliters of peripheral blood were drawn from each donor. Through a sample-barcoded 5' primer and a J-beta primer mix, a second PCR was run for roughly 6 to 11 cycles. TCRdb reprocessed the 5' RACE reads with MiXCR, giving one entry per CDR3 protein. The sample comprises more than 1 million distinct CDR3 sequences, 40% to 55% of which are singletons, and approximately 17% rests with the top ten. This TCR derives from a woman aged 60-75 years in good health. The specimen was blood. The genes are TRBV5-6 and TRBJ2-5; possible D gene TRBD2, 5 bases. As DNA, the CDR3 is TGTGCCAGCAGCTTCTGGCGGGCAGAAGAGACCCAGTACTTC. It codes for CASSFWRAEETQYF.